Here is one T cell receptor beta chain with its context. These data come from a study of blood T cell repertoires in COVID-19. This CDR3 region has 16 residues. After removal of 7 bases from V and 9 bases from J, the junction contained 12 bases not matched to a gene. Germline lookup yields CDR1 MDHEN and CDR2 SYDVKM. Clinical history as reported by participants underpinned cohort assignment. The recovered donors of Cohort 3 showed two negative PCRs, clearance, or symptom resolution. Authors' analysis steps: Reference gene primer amplification yielded estimated nucleated cell counts. The assay was immunoSEQ multiplex PCR, and TCRdb's table has in-frame clones only and misses some. V and J calls and clone size are given by that table; D and trimming were obtained from the DNA. The sample carries a few hundred thousand clones, 84% recorded once.

V is TRBV28 and J is TRBJ2-1, with 13 bases matching TRBD2. The TCR sequence derives from a woman aged 40 to 49 who had recovered from COVID-19. Sample: PBMCs or T cells enriched from blood (not recorded which). CDR3 protein: CASTPGLAGKIGEQFF. The CDR3 DNA sequence: TGTGCCAGCACCCCGGGACTAGCGGGAAAGATAGGTGAGCAGTTCTTC. The entire variable domain, with the rest obtained from reference TRBV28 and TRBJ2-1, is as follows: DVKVTQSSRYLVKRTGEKVFLECVQDMDHENMFWYRQDPGLGLRLIYFSYDVKMKEKGDIPEGYSVSREKKERFSLILESASTNQTSMYLCASTPGLAGKIGEQFFGPGTRLTVL.